Sequencing of this T cell receptor beta chain was carried out in a study of blood T cells in healthy people across ages. Findings of the study overall: Age advanced and TCR beta diversity per million T cells fell, roughly linearly. Observed TCR beta diversity showed a strong correlation with the percentage of naive T cells as measured by flow cytometry. Expanded clonotype shifts may have been confounded, as the donors had an unknown CMV status.

About this clonotype itself: What it binds is unknown. The junction shows a germline mismatch at one end, possibly a read error.

A second about 6 to 12 cycle PCR used barcoded and J-beta primers. Each cDNA was tagged by a template-switch adaptor containing 12 random nucleotides. A single record per CDR3 protein comes from TCRdb applying MiXCR to the 5' RACE reads. This sample yields approximately 800,000 distinct CDR3 sequences, of which about 55% are seen a single time; approximately 41% belongs to the top ten. The clonotype comes from a man aged 80 or over in good health. Sequencing input: blood.

The CDR3 spells CRARDSAGLSYEQYF. The DNA for the CDR3 is TGCAGGGCTAGAGATTCGGCGGGTCTCTCCTACGAGCAGTACTTC. The chain recombines TRBV20-1 with TRBJ2-7; D perhaps matches TRBD2 (5 bases). The V gene's germline CDR1 is DFQATT and CDR2 SNEGSKA (reference sequence). This CDR3 is 15 amino acids long.